This T cell receptor beta chain was identified during a study of blood T cell repertoires in COVID-19. Study context: Some COVID-19 samples were acute and others convalescent; all came from the United States, Italy and Spain. PBMCs, B-cell-depleted T cells, or T cells provided the cDNA or gDNA that made up the material.

Trimming took 5 bases from V and 5 from J, leaving 13 bases between them. The germline gives CDR1 LNHNV, CDR2 YYDKDF (reference sequence). CDR3 length: 13 residues. Per the authors' pipeline: Scientists estimated how many nucleated cells there were by amplifying reference gene primers. Repertoires were generated with immunoSEQ multiplex PCR, while TCRdb's copy carries only in-frame clones and drops some. D and trimming were read from the DNA, whereas the V and J calls and clone size are those reported in that table. Of about 200,000 clones listed, 88% are singletons. This clonotype was sampled from a man aged 35-49 years with active or convalescent COVID-19. The genes are TRBV15 and TRBJ2-7; tentative D call: TRBD2 (6 bases). Sequencing was carried out using peripheral blood. CDR3 sequence reads: CATSPGGKDEQYF. CDR3 DNA sequence: TGTGCCACCAGCCCCGGAGGGAAAGACGAGCAGTACTTC.